This section outlines one T cell receptor beta chain sequence together with its context. The antigen remains unidentified. The data stem from a study of post-analysis software for immune sequencing data. Overall study context: Patients with relapsing-remitting, secondary progressive and progressive-relapsing multiple sclerosis courses were all represented.

Germline V gene sequence: CDR1 LGHDT, CDR2 YNNKEL (reference sequence). This CDR3 comprises 15 residues. V lost 1 base, J lost 9 bases, and 6 bases stayed unmatched. cDNA libraries for TCR beta contained unique molecular identifiers. MiXCR was run by TCRdb on the PCR reads, yielding one entry per CDR3 protein. Among a few hundred thousand distinct CDR3 sequences, 35% to 40% were seen once, and the ten largest hold more than 4%. Overall study findings and caveats: TRBV5-6, TRBV5-1 and TRBV20-1 belonged to a set of roughly 5 TRBV segments that were more frequent in patients than controls. A significant reduction in normalized Chao1 diversity was observed in multiple sclerosis patients versus controls.

The sample was blood. The chain combines TRBV3-1 with TRBJ1-6, with 7 bases aligning to TRBD1. This sequence was found in a girl aged 10 to 17 with multiple sclerosis. The CDR3 protein is CASSQVGGRSSPLHF. In nucleotides, the CDR3 is TGTGCCAGCAGCCAAGTAGGGGGCAGAAGTTCACCCCTCCACTTT.